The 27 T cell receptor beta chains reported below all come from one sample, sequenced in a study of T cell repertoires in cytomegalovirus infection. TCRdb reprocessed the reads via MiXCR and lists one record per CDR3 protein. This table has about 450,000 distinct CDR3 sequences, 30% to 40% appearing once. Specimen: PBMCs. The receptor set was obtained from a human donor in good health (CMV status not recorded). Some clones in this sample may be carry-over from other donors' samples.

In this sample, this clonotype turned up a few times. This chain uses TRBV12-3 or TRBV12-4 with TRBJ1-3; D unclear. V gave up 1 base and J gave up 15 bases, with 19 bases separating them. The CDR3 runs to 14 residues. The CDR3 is CASSLDPPLRPEYF. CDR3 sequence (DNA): TGTGCCAGCAGTTTAGACCCCCCACTTCGGCCGGAATATTTT.

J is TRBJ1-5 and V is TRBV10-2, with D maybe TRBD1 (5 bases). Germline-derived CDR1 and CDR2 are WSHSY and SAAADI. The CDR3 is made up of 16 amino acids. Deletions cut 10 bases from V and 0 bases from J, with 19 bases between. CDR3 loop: CAIREGGVYSNQPQHF. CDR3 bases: TGCGCCATCAGAGAGGGAGGGGTTTATAGCAATCAGCCCCAGCATTTT.

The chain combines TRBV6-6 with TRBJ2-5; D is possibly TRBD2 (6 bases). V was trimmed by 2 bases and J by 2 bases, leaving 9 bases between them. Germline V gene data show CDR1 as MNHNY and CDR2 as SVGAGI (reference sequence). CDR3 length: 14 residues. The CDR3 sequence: CASSYPTSQETQYF. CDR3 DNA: TGTGCCAGCAGTTACCCGACTAGTCAAGAGACCCAGTACTTC.

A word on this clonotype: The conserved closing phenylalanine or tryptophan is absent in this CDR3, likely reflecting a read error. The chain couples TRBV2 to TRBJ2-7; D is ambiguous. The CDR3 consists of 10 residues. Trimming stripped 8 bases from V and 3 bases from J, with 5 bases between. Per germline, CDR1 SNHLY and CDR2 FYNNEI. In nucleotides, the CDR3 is TGTGCCAGCGGCATCTACGAGCAGTACTTA. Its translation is CASGIYEQYL.

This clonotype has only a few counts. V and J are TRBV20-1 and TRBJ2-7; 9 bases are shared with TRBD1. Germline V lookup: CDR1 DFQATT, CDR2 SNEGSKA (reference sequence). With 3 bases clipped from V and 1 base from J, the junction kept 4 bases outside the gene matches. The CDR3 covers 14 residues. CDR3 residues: CSARDRGRSYEQYF. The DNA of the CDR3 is TGCAGTGCTAGGGACAGGGGTCGGTCCTACGAGCAGTACTTC.

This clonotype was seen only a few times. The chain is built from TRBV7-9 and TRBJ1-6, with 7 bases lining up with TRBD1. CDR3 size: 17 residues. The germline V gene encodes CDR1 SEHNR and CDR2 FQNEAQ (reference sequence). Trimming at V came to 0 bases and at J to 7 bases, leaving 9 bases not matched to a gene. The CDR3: CASSLALKGARNSPLHF. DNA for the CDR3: TGTGCCAGCAGCTTAGCGCTTAAGGGGGCGCGCAATTCACCCCTCCACTTT.

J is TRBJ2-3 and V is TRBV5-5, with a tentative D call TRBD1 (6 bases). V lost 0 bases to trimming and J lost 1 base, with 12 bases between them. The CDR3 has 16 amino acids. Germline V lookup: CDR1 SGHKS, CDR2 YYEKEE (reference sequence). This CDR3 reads CASSLVPGVGTDTQYF. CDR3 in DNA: TGTGCCAGCAGCTTGGTCCCAGGGGTGGGCACAGATACGCAGTATTTT.

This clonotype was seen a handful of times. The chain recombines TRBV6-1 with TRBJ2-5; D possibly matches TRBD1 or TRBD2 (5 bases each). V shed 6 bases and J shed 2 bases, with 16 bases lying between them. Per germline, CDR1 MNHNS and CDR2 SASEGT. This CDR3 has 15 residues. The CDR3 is CASRNTPGRQETQYF. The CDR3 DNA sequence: TGTGCCAGCAGGAATACTCCGGGACGGCAAGAGACCCAGTACTTC.

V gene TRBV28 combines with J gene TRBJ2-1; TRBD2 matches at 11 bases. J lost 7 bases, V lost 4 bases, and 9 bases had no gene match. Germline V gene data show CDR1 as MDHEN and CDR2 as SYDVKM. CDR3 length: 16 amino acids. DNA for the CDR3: TGTGCCAGCAGTTCCCCGGGACTAGCGGCGAAGAATGAGCAGTTCTTC. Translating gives CASSSPGLAAKNEQFF.

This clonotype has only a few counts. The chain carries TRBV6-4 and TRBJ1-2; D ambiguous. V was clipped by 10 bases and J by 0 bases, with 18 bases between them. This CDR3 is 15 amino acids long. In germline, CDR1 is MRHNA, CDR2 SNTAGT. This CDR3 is CATRSYSEANYGYTF. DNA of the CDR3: TGTGCCACCCGGAGTTACAGCGAAGCTAACTATGGCTACACCTTC.

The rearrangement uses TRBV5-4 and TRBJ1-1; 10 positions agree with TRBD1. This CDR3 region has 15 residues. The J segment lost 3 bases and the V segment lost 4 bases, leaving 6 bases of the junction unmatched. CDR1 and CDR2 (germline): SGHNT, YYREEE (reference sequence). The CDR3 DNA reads TGTGCCAGCAGCCCGGCAGGACAGGGGGACACTGAAGCTTTCTTT. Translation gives CASSPAGQGDTEAFF.

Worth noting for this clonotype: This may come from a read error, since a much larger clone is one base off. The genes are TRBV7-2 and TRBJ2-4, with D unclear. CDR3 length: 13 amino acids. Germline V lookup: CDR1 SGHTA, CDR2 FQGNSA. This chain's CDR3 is CASSSIYENTQYF. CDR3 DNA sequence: TGTGCCAGCAGCTCCATTTACGAGAACACTCAGTACTTC.

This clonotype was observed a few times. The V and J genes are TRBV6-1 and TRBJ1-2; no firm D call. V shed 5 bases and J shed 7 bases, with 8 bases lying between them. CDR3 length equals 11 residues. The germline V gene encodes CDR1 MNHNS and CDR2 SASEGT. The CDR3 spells CASSHDAGYTF. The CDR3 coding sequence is TGTGCCAGCAGTCACGACGCTGGCTACACCTTC.

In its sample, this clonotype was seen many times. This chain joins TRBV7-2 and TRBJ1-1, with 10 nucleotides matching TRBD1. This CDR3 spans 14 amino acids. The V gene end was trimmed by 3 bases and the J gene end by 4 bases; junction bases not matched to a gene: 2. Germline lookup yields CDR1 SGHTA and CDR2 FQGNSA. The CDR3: CASSFDRGRTEAFF. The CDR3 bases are TGTGCCAGCAGCTTCGACAGGGGGCGCACTGAAGCTTTCTTT.

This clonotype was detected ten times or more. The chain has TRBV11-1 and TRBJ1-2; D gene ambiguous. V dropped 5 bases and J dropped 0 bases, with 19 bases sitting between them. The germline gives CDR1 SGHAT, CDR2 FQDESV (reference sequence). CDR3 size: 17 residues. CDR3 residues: CASSPRPGAGANYGYTF. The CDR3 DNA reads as TGTGCCAGCAGCCCACGTCCAGGTGCCGGAGCTAACTATGGCTACACCTTC.

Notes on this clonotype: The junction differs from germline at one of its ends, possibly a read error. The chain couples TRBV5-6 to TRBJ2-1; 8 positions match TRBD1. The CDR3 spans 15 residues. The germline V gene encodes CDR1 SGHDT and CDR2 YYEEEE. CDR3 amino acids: CASSSRTGSRNGQFF. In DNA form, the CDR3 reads TGTGCCAGCAGCTCTAGGACAGGGTCCCGCAATGGGCAGTTCTTC.

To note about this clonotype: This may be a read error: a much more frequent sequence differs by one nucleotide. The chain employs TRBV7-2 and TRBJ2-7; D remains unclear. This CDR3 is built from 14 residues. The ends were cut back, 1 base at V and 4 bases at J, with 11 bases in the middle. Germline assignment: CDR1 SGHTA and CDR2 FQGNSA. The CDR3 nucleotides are TGTGCCAGCAGCTTAGAGGGTCACTGGTACGAGCAGTACTTC. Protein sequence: CASSLEGHWYEQYF.

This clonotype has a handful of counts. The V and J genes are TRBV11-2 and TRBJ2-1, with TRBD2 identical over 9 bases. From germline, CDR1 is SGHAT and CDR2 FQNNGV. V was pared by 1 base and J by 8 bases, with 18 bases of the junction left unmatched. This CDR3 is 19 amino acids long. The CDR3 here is CASSLVEGAAGGREYEQFF. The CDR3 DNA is TGTGCCAGCAGCTTAGTAGAGGGGGCAGCGGGGGGCCGTGAGTATGAGCAGTTCTTC.

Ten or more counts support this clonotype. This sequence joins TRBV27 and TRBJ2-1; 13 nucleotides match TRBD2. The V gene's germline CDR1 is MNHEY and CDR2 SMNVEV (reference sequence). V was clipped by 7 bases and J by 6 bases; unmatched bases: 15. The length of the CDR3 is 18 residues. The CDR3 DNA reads TGTGCCAGCATTAAGAGACTAGCGGGGGGTGTCATATCCAATGAGCAGTTCTTC. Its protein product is CASIKRLAGGVISNEQFF.

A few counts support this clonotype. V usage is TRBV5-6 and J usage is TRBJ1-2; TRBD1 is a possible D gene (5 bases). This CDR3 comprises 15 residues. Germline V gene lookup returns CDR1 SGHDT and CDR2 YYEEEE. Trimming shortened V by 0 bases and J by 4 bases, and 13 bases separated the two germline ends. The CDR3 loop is CASSLEDQGLYGYTF. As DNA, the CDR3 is TGTGCCAGCAGCTTGGAGGATCAGGGACTCTATGGCTACACCTTC.

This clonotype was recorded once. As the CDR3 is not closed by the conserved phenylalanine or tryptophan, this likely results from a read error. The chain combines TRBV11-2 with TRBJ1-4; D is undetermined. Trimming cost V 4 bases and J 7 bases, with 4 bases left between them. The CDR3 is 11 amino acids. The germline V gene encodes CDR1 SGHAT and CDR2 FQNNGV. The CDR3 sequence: CASSSTEKLFL. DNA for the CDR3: TGTGCCAGCAGCTCCACTGAAAAACTGTTTCTT.

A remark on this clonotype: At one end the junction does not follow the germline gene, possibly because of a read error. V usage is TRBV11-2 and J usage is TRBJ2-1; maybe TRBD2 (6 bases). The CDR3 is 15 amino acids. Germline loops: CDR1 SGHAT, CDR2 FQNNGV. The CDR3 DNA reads TGTGCCAGCAGCTGTGTCGGGCGGGGTCTCAATGAGCCGTTCTTC. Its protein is CASSCVGRGLNEPFF.

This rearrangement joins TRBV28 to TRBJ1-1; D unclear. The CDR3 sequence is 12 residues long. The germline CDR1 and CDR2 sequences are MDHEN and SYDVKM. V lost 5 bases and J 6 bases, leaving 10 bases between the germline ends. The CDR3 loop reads CASSAQVSEAFF. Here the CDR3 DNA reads TGTGCCAGCAGTGCCCAAGTCTCTGAAGCTTTCTTT.

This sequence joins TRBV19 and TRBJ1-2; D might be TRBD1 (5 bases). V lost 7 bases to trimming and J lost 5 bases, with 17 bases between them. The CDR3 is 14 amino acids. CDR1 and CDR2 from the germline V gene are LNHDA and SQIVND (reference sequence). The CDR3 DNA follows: TGTGCCAGTACCCCCGCCGGGGGTGAGTATGGCTACACCTTC. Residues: CASTPAGGEYGYTF.

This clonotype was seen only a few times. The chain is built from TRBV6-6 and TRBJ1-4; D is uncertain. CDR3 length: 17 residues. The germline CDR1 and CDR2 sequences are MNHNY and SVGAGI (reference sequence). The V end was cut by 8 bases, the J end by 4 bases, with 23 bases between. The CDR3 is CASSYSTGRPNNEKLFF. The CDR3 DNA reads TGTGCCAGCTCCTACTCGACGGGCCGACCGAATAATGAAAAACTGTTTTTT.

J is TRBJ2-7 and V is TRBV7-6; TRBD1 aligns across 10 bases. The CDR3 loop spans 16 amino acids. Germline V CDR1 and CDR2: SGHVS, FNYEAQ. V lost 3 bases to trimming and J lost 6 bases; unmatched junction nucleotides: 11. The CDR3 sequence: CASSFTASGTGVEQYF. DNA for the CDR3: TGTGCCAGCAGCTTTACCGCGAGCGGGACAGGGGTCGAGCAGTACTTC.

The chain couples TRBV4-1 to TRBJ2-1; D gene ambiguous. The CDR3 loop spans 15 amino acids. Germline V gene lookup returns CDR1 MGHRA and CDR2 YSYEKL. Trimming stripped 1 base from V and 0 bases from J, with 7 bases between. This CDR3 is CASSQVRISYNEQFF. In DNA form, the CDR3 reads TGCGCCAGCAGCCAAGTCAGGATCTCCTACAATGAGCAGTTCTTC.